This TCR beta chain was captured by sequencing in a study of blood T cell repertoires in COVID-19. The wider study: Sources were T cells, B-cell-depleted T cells, or PBMCs; the material itself was cDNA or gDNA.

CDR1 and CDR2 from the germline V gene are SGHNT and YYREEE (reference sequence). The CDR3 totals 13 residues. The ends lost 4 bases at V and 5 bases at J; junction bases unmatched: 5. In the authors' methods: Estimates of nucleated cell counts were drawn from the amplification of reference gene primers. This table comes from immunoSEQ multiplex PCR, and its TCRdb copy is limited to in-frame clones, with some not included. For V, J and clone size, that table is used; D and trimming come from the DNA. The sample holds 88,000 or so clones, roughly 87% seen once. The source of this sequence is a man at least 80 years old with acute or convalescent COVID-19. Sequenced sample: peripheral blood. The chain employs TRBV5-4 and TRBJ1-1, with TRBD1 identical over 7 bases. CDR3 DNA sequence: TGTGCCAGCAGCAGATTCAGGGGGACTGAAGCTTTCTTT. Protein sequence: CASSRFRGTEAFF. The full variable domain, with the rest looked up from reference TRBV5-4 and TRBJ1-1, is ETGVTQSPTHLIKTRGQQVTLRCSSQSGHNTVSWYQQALGQGPQFIFQYYREEENGRGNFPPRFSGLQFPNYSSELNVNALELDDSALYLCASSRFRGTEAFFGQGTRLTVV.